The 3 T cell receptor beta chains given below trace back to one sample, sequenced in a study of blood T cell repertoires in COVID-19. The assay was immunoSEQ multiplex PCR, and TCRdb's table has in-frame clones only and misses some. The profile covers about 230,000 clones, with 83% appearing a single time and about 8% taken by the ten largest. What was sequenced was peripheral blood. All receptors come from a woman between 45 and 65 years old with acute or convalescent COVID-19.

The sample holds one count of this clone. The genes are TRBV28 and TRBJ2-5; D remains ambiguous. Germline V lookup: CDR1 MDHEN, CDR2 SYDVKM. Trimming cost V 7 bases and J 2 bases, with 11 bases left between them. The CDR3 spans 13 residues. This CDR3 is CASKKKPQETQYF. The DNA for the CDR3 is TGTGCCAGCAAGAAAAAGCCTCAAGAGACCCAGTACTTC.

The table lists this clone with many counts. The identical CDR3 is also encoded by other nucleotide sequences in the sample. The chain joins TRBV6-1 to TRBJ1-5; no clear D. With 2 bases removed from V and 5 bases from J, the gap between germline ends came to 7 bases. The CDR3 loop spans 13 amino acids. Germline CDR1 is MNHNS and CDR2 is SASEGT. The CDR3, as DNA: TGTGCCAGCAGTGAACAGGTACATCAGCCCCAGCATTTT. The encoded protein is CASSEQVHQPQHF.

This clone was found a few times. The chain joins TRBV19 to TRBJ1-5; D may be TRBD1 (5 bases). This CDR3 is 15 amino acids long. V was pared by 2 bases and J by 2 bases, with 10 bases between. Germline assignment: CDR1 LNHDA and CDR2 SQIVND (reference sequence). The DNA for the CDR3 is TGTGCCAGTAGTATAAACGCACAGGGCAATCAGCCCCAGCATTTT. Its protein product is CASSINAQGNQPQHF.